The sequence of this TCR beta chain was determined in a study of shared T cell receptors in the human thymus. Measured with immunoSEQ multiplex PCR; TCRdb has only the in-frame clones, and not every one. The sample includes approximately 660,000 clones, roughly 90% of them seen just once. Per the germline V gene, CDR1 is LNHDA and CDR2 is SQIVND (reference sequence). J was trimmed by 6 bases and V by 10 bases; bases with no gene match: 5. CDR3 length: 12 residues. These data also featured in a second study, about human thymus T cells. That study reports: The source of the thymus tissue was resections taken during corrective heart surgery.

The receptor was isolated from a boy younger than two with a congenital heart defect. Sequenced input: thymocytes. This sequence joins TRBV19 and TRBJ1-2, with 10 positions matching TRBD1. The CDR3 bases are TGTGCCACGACAGGGGGCTCGAATGGCTACACCTTC. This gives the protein CATTGGSNGYTF.